Reported below is one TCR beta chain. Its antigen is currently unknown. Treatment indicated: some 20 received Ad26.COV2.S at low or high dose, single or two shots; 5 received placebo; per-sample allocation not given. Following the first vaccine or placebo injection, samples were taken on day 63. Boston supplied an adult donor aged 18-55 years. This entry is derived from a study of Ad26.COV2.S vaccination and SARS-CoV-2 variants. Overall study context: Ad26.COV2.S, an intramuscular injection, was given once or twice 56 days apart. Notes on the study in general: The TCR breadth and depth analyses may have understated or missed part of the total T cell responses. Substantial breadth in spike-specific CD8+ and CD4+ T cell responses was reportedly seen after vaccination.

Sequencing was performed with immunoSEQ multiplex PCR; in TCRdb, only in-frame clones are kept and a portion is missing. The sample yields approximately 350,000 clones, about four fifths seen once. This clonotype was obtained from a person aged 18-65 years who received the Ad26.COV2.S COVID-19 vaccine or a placebo. This specimen consisted of peripheral blood, obtained in a trial of Ad26.COV2.S vaccine versus placebo.

Here the CDR3 DNA reads TGTGCCATCAGTGAAACTAGCGGGAGGTCCCACGAGCAGTACTTC. Its translation: CAISETSGRSHEQYF. The V call is TRBV10-3, the J call TRBJ2-7; TRBD2 agrees at 12 bases. The CDR3 loop spans 15 amino acids. CDR1 is ENHRY and CDR2 is SYGVKD in the germline V gene. J was trimmed by 5 bases and V by 3 bases; bases with no gene match: 5.